This T cell receptor (beta chain) was retrieved from a study of early T cells in non-severe SARS-CoV-2 infection. The CDR3 runs to 18 residues. The germline CDR1 and CDR2 sequences are ENHRY and SYGVKD. The V and J ends lost 4 bases and 2 bases, in that order; junction bases with no gene match: 15. MiXCR, run by TCRdb on the 5' RACE reads, gives a single entry per CDR3 protein. The sample lists 55,000 to 75,000 distinct CDR3 sequences; more than 10% were seen once. The TCR was taken from an adult who was a healthcare worker with PCR-confirmed SARS-CoV-2 infection or an uninfected control (not recorded which). The J gene is TRBJ2-5, the V gene TRBV10-3; 8 bases map to TRBD2. Material: whole blood. This CDR3 is CAISGASGPQISQETQYF. As DNA, the CDR3 is TGTGCCATCAGTGGGGCTAGCGGGCCCCAGATTTCACAAGAGACCCAGTACTTC.